The 9 T cell receptor beta chains presented below share a single source sample, sequenced in a study of T cell responses to AZD1222 COVID-19 vaccine. Sequencing used immunoSEQ multiplex PCR; TCRdb keeps in-frame clones, though not all of them. The table has about 83,000 clones, approximately 88% seen once; the top ten hold approximately 4.5%. The sequences come from peripheral blood, collected on day 0 of MenACWY control vaccination. The receptor source for this set is an adult in good health.

The chain couples TRBV10-3 to TRBJ2-2; TRBD1 or TRBD2 may be the D gene (5 bases each). Germline CDR1 reads ENHRY; CDR2 reads SYGVKD. This CDR3 is built from 15 residues. Trimming cost V 4 bases and J 1 base, with 10 bases left between them. The CDR3 here is CAISGRDENTGELFF. DNA for the CDR3: TGTGCCATCAGTGGACGGGACGAGAACACCGGGGAGCTGTTTTTT.

CDR3 sequence (DNA): TGCAGCGTCTATGACAGGGACGATGGCTACACCTTC. It yields the protein CSVYDRDDGYTF. V usage is TRBV29-1 and J usage is TRBJ1-2; 7 nucleotides align to TRBD1. Per germline, CDR1 SQVTM and CDR2 ANQGSEA. The V gene end was trimmed by 6 bases and the J gene end by 6 bases; junction bases not matched to a gene: 7. The CDR3 sequence is 12 residues long.

As to this clone: Relative to the germline gene, one junction end is altered; a read error may explain this. The CDR3 loop reads CATIGERDSHEQYF. The CDR3 bases are TGTGCCACCATCGGGGAGCGGGACTCCCACGAGCAGTACTTC. The V and J genes are TRBV6-5 and TRBJ2-7, with 7 bases matching TRBD2. Germline values: CDR1 MNHEY, CDR2 SVGAGI. The CDR3 is 14 amino acids.

This chain joins TRBV5-4 and TRBJ1-2; 9 nucleotides line up with TRBD1. Germline V gene lookup returns CDR1 SGHNT and CDR2 YYREEE (reference sequence). Trimming took 0 bases from V and 4 from J; bases not matched to a gene: 10. The CDR3 is 17 residues long. DNA of the CDR3: TGTGCCAGCAGCTTGGAACCCCGGGGACAGGGACTCTATGGCTACACCTTC. Its protein is CASSLEPRGQGLYGYTF.

V gene TRBV7-9 combines with J gene TRBJ2-7; D possibly corresponds to TRBD1 (6 bases). V lost 5 bases, J lost 3 bases, and 17 bases lay in between. The CDR3 covers 15 residues. CDR1 and CDR2 from the germline V gene are SEHNR and FQNEAQ (reference sequence). The CDR3 sequence: CASSPIRTDSYEQYF. CDR3 nucleotides: TGTGCCAGCAGCCCAATACGAACGGACAGCTACGAGCAGTACTTC.

CDR3 loop: CASSLRTGSYNEQFF. CDR3 DNA sequence: TGTGCCAGCTCACTCAGGACTGGCTCCTACAATGAGCAGTTCTTC. V and J are TRBV18 and TRBJ2-1; tentative D call: TRBD2 (5 bases). CDR3 length: 15 residues. V lost 4 bases and J 0 bases, leaving 10 bases between the germline ends. Looked up from germline, CDR1 is KGHSH and CDR2 is LQKENI.

The V call is TRBV10-1, the J call TRBJ2-3; 10 nucleotides agree with TRBD2. V trimming: 0 bases; J trimming: 14 bases; junction bases outside the gene matches: 14. CDR1 and CDR2 from the germline V gene are WNHNN and SYGVQD (reference sequence). The CDR3 is made up of 16 amino acids. CDR3 sequence (DNA): TGCGCCAGCAGTGAGTCGAGGCTAGCGGGAGCTTCCGGTCTGTATTTT. This sequence encodes CASSESRLAGASGLYF.

V usage is TRBV6-2 or TRBV6-3 and J usage is TRBJ2-1; no definite D call. Deletions cut 2 bases from V and 7 bases from J, with 9 bases between. The CDR3 is 13 residues long. The germline V gene has CDR1 MNHEY and CDR2 SVGEGT. In nucleotides, the CDR3 is TGTGCCAGCAGTTACATCTCCGGAAATGAGCAGTTCTTC. It codes for CASSYISGNEQFF.

This chain links TRBV15 with TRBJ1-4, with a possible D match to TRBD1 (6 bases). V was shortened by 0 bases and J by 4 bases, with 6 bases between the two germline ends. CDR3 length equals 14 residues. CDR1 LNHNV and CDR2 YYDKDF come from the germline V gene (reference sequence). The CDR3 DNA follows: TGTGCCACCAGCAGAGAACAGGGTAATGAAAAACTGTTTTTT. This encodes CATSREQGNEKLFF.